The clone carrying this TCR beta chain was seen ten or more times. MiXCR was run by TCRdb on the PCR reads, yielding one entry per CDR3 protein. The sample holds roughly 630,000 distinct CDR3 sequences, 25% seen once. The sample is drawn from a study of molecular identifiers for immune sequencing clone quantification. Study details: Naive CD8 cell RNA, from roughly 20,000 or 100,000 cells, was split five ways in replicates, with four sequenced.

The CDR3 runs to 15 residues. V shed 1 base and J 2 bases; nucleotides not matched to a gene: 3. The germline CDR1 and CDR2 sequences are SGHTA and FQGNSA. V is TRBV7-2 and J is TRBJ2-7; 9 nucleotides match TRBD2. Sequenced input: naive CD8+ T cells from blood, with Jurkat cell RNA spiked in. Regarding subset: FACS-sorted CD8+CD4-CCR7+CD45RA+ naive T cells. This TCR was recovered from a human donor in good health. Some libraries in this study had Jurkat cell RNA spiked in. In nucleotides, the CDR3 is TGTGCCAGCAGCTTAGAAGGACTAGCGACCTACGAGCAGTACTTC. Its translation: CASSLEGLATYEQYF.